The sequence of this T cell receptor beta chain was determined in a study of blood T cell repertoires in COVID-19. Study-level background: Acute and convalescent COVID-19 specimens originated in the United States, Italy and Spain. T cells, B-cell-depleted T cells, or PBMCs supplied cDNA or gDNA.

Trimming removed 2 bases from V and 7 bases from J; junction bases left unmatched: 6. Germline values: CDR1 MNHEY, CDR2 SVGEGT. The CDR3 extends over 15 amino acids. As originally analysed: Estimates of nucleated cell counts were drawn from the amplification of reference gene primers. TCRdb's copy holds only in-frame clones and misses some; the assay was immunoSEQ multiplex PCR. V and J calls and clone size are those listed in that table; D and trimming were worked out from the DNA. The table includes about 59,000 clones, about 90% detected once. Material: peripheral blood. The gene calls are TRBV6-2 or TRBV6-3 and TRBJ2-2; 8 nucleotides agree with TRBD1. The receptor was derived from a woman over 75 with active COVID-19. CDR3 DNA: TGTGCCAGCAGTTACCGCCAGGGGGCGAACGGGGAGCTGTTTTTT. It translates to CASSYRQGANGELFF.